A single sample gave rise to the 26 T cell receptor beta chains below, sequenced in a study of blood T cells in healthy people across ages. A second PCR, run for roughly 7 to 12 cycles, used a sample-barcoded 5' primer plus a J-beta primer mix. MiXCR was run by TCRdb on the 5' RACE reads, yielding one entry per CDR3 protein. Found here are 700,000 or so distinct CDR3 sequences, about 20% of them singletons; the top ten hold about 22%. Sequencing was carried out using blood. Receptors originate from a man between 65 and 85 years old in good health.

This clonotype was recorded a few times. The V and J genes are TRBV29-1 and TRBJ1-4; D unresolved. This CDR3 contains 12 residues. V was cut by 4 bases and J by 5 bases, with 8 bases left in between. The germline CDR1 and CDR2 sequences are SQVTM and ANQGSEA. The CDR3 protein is CSVAQDNEKLFF. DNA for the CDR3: TGCAGCGTTGCGCAGGACAATGAAAAACTGTTTTTT.

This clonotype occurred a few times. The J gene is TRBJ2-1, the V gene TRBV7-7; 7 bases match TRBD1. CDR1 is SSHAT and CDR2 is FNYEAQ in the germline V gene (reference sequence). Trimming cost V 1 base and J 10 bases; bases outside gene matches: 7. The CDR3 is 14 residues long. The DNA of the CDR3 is TGTGCCAGCAGCTTAGTAGGGGGCCACTCGGAGCAGTTCTTC. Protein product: CASSLVGGHSEQFF. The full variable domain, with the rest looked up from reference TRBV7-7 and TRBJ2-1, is GAGVSQSPRYKVTKRGQDVTLRCDPISSHATLYWYQQALGQGPEFLTYFNYEAQPDKSGLPSDRFSAERPEGSISTLTIQRTEQRDSAMYRCASSLVGGHSEQFFGPGTRLTVL.

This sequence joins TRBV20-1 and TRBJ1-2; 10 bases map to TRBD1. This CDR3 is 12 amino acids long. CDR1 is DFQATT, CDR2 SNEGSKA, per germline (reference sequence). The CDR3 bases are TGCAGCAGACAGGGGGCAACTTATGGCTACACCTTC. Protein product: CSRQGATYGYTF.

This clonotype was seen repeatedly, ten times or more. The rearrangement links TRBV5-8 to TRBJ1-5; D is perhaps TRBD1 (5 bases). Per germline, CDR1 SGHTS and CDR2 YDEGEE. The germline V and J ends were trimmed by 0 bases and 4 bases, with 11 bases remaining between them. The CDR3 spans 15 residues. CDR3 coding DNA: TGTGCCAGCAGCTTGGGCCGGGACCCGAATCAGCCCCAGCATTTT. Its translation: CASSLGRDPNQPQHF.

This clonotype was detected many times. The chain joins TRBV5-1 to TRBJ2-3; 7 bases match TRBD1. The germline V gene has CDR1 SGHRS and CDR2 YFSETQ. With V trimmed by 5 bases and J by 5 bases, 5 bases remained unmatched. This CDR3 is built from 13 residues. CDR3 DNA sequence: TGCGCCAGCAGTACAGGGGTGGGAGATACGCAGTATTTT. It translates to CASSTGVGDTQYF.

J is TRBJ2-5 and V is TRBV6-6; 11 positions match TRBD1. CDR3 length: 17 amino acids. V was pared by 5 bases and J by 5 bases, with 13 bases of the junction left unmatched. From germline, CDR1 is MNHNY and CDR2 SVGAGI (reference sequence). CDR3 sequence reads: CASSTTRTGGMRETQYF. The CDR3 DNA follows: TGTGCCAGCAGTACAACTCGGACAGGGGGCATGAGGGAGACCCAGTACTTC.

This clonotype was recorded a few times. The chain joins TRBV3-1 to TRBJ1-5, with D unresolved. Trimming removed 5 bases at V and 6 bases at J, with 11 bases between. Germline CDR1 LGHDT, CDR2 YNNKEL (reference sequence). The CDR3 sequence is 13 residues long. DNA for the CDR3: TGTGCCAGCAGCTACGCGATGGGTCAGCCCCAGCATTTT. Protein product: CASSYAMGQPQHF.

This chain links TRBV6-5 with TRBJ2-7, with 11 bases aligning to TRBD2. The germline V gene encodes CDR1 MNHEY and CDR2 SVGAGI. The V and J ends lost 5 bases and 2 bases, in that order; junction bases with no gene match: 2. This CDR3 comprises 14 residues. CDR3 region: CASSKTSGAYEQYF. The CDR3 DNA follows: TGTGCCAGCAGTAAGACTAGCGGGGCCTACGAGCAGTACTTC.

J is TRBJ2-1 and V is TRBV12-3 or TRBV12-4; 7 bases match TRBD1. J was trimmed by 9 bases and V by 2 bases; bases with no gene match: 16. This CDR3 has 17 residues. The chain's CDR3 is CASSLQTGQDSVGEQFF. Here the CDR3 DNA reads TGTGCCAGCAGTTTACAGACAGGGCAGGACTCAGTAGGTGAGCAGTTCTTC.

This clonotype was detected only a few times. In nucleotides, the CDR3 is TGTGCCAGCAGCCGGGACAGGGGGAGGTATAATGAGCAGTTCTTC. It is translated as CASSRDRGRYNEQFF. The rearrangement joins TRBV13 to TRBJ2-1; the match to TRBD1 covers 11 bases. The J segment lost 7 bases and the V segment lost 5 bases, leaving 7 bases of the junction unmatched. The germline V gene encodes CDR1 PRHDT and CDR2 FYEKMQ (reference sequence). The CDR3 covers 15 residues.

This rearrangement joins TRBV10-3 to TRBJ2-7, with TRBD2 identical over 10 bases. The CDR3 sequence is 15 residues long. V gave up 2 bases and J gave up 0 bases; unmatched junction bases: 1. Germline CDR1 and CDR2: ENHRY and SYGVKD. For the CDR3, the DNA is TGTGCCATCAGTGAGGGACTAGCGGTCTCCTACGAGCAGTACTTC. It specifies CAISEGLAVSYEQYF.

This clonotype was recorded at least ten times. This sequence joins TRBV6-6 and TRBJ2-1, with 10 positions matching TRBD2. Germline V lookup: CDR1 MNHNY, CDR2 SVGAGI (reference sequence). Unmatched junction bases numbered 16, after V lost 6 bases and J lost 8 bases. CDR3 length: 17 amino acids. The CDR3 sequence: CASSILAGETGPYEQFF. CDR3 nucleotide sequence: TGTGCCAGCAGCATTCTAGCGGGAGAGACGGGCCCGTATGAGCAGTTCTTC.

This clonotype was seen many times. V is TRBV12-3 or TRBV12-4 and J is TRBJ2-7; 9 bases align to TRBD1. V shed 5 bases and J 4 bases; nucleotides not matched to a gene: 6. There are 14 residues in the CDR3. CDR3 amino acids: CASSQDRGLYEQYF. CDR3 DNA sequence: TGTGCCAGCAGTCAGGACAGGGGTCTGTACGAGCAGTACTTC.

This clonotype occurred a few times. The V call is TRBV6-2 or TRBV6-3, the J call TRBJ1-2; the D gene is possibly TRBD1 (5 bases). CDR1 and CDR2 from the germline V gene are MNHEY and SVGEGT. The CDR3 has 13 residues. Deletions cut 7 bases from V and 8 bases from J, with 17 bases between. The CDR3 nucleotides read TGTGCCAGCACCAGGGAACTCCAGAGGGGCTACACCTTC. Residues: CASTRELQRGYTF.

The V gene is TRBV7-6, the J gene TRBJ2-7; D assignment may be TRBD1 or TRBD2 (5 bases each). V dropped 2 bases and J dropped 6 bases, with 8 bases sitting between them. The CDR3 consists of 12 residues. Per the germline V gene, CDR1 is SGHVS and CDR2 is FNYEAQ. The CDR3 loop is CASSLIGAEQYF. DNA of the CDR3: TGTGCCAGCAGCTTAATCGGGGCCGAGCAGTACTTC.

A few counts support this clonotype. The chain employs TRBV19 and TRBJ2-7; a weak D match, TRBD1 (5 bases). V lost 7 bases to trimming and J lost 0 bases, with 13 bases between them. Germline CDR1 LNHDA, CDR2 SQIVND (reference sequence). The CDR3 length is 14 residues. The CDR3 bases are TGTGCCAGTAATGACAGAAGTCTCTCCTACGAGCAGTACTTC. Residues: CASNDRSLSYEQYF.

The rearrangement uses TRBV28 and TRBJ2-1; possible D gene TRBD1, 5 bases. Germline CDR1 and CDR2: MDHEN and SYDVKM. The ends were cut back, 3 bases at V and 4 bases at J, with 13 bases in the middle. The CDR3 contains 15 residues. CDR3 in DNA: TGTGCCAGCAGTTTTGACCTAAAGGGGTACAATGAGCAGTTCTTC. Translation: CASSFDLKGYNEQFF. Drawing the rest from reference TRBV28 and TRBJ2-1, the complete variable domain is DVKVTQSSRYLVKRTGEKVFLECVQDMDHENMFWYRQDPGLGLRLIYFSYDVKMKEKGDIPEGYSVSREKKERFSLILESASTNQTSMYLCASSFDLKGYNEQFFGPGTRLTVL.

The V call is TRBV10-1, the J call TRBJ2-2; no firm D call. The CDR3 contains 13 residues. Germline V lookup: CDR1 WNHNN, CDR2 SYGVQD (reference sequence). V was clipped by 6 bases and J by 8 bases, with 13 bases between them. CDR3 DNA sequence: TGCGCCAGCAGAGGATGGGCCGGGGGGGAGCTGTTTTTT. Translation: CASRGWAGGELFF.

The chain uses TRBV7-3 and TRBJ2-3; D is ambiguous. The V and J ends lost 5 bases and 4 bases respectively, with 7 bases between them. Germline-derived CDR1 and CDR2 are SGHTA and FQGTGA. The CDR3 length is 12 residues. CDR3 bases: TGTGCCAGCAGCGGCTACGCAGATACGCAGTATTTT. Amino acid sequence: CASSGYADTQYF.

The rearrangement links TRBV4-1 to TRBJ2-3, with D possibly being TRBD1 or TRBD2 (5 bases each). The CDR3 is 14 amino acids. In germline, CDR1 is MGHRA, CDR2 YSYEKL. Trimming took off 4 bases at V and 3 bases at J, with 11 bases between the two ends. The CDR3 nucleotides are TGCGCCAGCAGCCCGGGGACCGAGACAGATACGCAGTATTTT. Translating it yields CASSPGTETDTQYF.

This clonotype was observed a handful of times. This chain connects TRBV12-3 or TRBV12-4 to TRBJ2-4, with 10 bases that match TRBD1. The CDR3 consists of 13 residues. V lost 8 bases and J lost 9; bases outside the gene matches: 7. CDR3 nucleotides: TGTGCCAGCTCCTGGAGACAGGGGGCCATTCAGTACTTC. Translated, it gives CASSWRQGAIQYF.

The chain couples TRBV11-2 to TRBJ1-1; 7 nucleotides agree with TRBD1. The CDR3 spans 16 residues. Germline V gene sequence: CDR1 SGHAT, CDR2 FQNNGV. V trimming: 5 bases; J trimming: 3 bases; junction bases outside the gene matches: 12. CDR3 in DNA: TGTGCCAGCAGCCCGCTACAGGGGATCTTCTACACTGAAGCTTTCTTT. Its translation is CASSPLQGIFYTEAFF.

The CDR3 DNA reads TGCAGCGTTGACTTGGGCCTAGCTGACAATGAGCAGTTCTTC. Translated: CSVDLGLADNEQFF. The genes are TRBV29-1 and TRBJ2-1, with a possible D match to TRBD2 (5 bases). V lost 3 bases to trimming and J lost 5 bases, with 14 bases between them. The CDR3 contains 14 residues. Germline V gene data show CDR1 as SQVTM and CDR2 as ANQGSEA.

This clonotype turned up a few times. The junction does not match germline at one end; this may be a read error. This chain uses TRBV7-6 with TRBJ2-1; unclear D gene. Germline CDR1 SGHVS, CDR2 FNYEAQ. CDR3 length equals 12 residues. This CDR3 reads CASSLAAVSPVF. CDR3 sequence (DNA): TGTGCCAGCAGCTTAGCGGCGGTCTCACCAGTCTTC.

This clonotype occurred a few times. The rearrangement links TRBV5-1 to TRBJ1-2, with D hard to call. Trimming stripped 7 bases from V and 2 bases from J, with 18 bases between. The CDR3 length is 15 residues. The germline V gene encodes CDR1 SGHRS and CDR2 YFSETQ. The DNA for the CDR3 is TGCGCCAGCCGAAACAATGCGGCGGCCAACTATGGCTACACCTTC. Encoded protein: CASRNNAAANYGYTF.

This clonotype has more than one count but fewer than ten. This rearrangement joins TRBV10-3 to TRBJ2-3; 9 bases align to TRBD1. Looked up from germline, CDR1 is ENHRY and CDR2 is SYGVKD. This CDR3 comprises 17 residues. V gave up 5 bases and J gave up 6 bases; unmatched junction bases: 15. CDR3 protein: CAISLLGGTGPKDTQYF. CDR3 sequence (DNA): TGTGCCATCAGTCTCCTGGGTGGGACAGGGCCCAAGGATACGCAGTATTTT.